This T cell receptor beta chain derives from a study of blood T cell repertoires in COVID-19. Across the whole study: The United States, Italy and Spain were the sources of the acute and convalescent COVID-19 samples. T cells, B-cell-depleted T cells, or PBMCs supplied cDNA or gDNA.

V lost 9 bases, J lost 3 bases, and 11 bases lay in between. CDR1 and CDR2 (germline): KGHDR, SFDVKD. The CDR3 runs to 13 residues. In the study's own analysis: Quantification of nucleated cells was approximated via reference gene primer amplification. This table comes from immunoSEQ multiplex PCR, and its TCRdb copy is limited to in-frame clones, with some not included. From that table come the V and J calls and clone size; the DNA was used to work out D and trimming. The sample contains 300,000 to 350,000 clones, about 90% of which appear only once. The origin of this receptor is a man aged 18 to 29 with active or convalescent COVID-19. The chain employs TRBV24-1 and TRBJ1-5; D ambiguous. The sample was peripheral blood. The CDR3 DNA reads as TGTGCCACCCGGGCCGGGGACAATCAGCCCCAGCATTTT. This encodes CATRAGDNQPQHF.